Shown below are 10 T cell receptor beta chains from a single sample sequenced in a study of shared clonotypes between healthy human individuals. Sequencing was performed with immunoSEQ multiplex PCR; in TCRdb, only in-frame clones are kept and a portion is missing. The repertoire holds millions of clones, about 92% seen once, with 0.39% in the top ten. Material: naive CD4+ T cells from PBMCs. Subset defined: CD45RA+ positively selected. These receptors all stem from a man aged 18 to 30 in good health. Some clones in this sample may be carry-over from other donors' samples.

The CDR3 region is CASSITGTFSGNTIYF. As DNA, the CDR3 is TGTGCCAGTAGTATAACCGGGACCTTCTCTGGAAACACCATATATTTT. The chain combines TRBV19 with TRBJ1-3, with a possible D match to TRBD1 (5 bases). The CDR3 has 16 amino acids. Trimming stripped 2 bases from V and 0 bases from J, with 11 bases between. Germline lookup yields CDR1 LNHDA and CDR2 SQIVND (reference sequence).

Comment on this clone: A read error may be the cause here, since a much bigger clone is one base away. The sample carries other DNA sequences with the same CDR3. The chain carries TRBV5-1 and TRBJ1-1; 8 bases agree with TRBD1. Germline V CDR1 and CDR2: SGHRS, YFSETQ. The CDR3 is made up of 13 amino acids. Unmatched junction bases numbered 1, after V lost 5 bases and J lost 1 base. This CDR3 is CASSGQGNTEAFF. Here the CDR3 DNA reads TGCGCCAGCAGTGGACAGGGGAACACTGAAGCTTTCTTT.

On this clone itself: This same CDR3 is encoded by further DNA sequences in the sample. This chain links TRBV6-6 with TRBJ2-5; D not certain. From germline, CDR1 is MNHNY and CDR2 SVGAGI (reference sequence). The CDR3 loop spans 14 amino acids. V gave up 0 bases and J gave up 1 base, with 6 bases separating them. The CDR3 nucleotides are TGTGCCAGCAGTTACTCTGAGAGCCAAGAGACCCAGTACTTC. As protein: CASSYSESQETQYF.

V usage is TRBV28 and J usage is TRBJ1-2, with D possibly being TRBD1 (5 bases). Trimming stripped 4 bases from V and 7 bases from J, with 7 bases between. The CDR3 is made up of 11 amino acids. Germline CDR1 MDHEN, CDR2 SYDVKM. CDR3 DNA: TGTGCCAGCAGTTGGGGGATTGGCTACACCTTC. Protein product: CASSWGIGYTF.

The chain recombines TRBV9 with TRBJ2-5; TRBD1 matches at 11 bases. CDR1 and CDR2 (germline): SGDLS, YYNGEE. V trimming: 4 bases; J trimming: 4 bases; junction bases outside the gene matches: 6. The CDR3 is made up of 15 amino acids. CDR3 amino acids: CASSYRDRGSETQYF. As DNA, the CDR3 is TGTGCCAGCAGCTACCGGGACAGGGGGTCAGAGACCCAGTACTTC. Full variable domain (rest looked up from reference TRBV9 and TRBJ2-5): DSGVTQTPKHLITATGQRVTLRCSPRSGDLSVYWYQQSLDQGLQFLIQYYNGEERAKGNILERFSAQQFPDLHSELNLSSLELGDSALYFCASSYRDRGSETQYFGPGTRLLVL.

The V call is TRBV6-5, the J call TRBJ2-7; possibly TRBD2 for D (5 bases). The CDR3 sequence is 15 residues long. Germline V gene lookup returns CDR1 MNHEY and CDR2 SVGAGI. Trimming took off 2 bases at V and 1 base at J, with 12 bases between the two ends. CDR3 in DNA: TGTGCCAGCAGTTACGGCACTAGTAGATCCTACGAGCAGTACTTC. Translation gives CASSYGTSRSYEQYF.

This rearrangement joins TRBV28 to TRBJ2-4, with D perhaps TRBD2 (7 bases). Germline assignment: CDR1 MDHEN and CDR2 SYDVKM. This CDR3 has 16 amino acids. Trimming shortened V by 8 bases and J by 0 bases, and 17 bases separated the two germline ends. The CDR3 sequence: CASGRGGEVAKNIQYF. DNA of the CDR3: TGTGCCAGCGGAAGGGGGGGAGAGGTAGCCAAAAACATTCAGTACTTC.

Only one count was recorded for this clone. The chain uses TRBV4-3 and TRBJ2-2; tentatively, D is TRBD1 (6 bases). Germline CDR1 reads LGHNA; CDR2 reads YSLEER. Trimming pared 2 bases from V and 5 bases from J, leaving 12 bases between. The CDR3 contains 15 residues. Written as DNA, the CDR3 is TGCGCCAGCAGCCAAATAACAGGGCCGACCGGGGAGCTGTTTTTT. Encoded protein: CASSQITGPTGELFF.

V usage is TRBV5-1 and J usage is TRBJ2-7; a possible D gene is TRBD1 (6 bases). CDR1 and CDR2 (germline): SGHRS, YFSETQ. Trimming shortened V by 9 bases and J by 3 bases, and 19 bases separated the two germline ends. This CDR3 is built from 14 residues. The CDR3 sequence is CATSRGSGVYEQYF. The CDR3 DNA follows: TGCGCCACGTCCAGGGGTTCCGGAGTCTACGAGCAGTACTTC.

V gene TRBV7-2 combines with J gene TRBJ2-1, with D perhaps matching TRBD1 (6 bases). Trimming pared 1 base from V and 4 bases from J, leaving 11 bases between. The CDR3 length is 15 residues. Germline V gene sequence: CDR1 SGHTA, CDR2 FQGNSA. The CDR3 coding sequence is TGTGCCAGCAGCTTAGAACAGGGACCATACAATGAGCAGTTCTTC. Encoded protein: CASSLEQGPYNEQFF.